This T cell receptor beta chain was sequenced during a study of T cells in Graves' hyperthyroidism and ophthalmopathy (dated by TCRdb to between 2019 and 2020). With regard to the full study: Peripheral blood samples were taken at the time of initial diagnosis, prior to any treatment. To identify TCR V-J signatures that set the groups apart, the researchers used a discovery cohort of roughly 100 patients, made up of 40 to 45 with Graves' ophthalmopathy and 55 to 65 with stable Graves' hyperthyroidism. An independent validation cohort of around 20 hyperthyroidism patients and about 15 patients who later progressed to ophthalmopathy tested prospective prediction of ophthalmopathy. The 100 or so discovery patients were divided at random into training and test sets in a 7:3 ratio. In more than 5 Graves' hyperthyroidism patients, the study also compared T-cell repertoires from thyroid tissue with T-cell repertoires from blood. Once sampling was done, hyperthyroidism patients were given methimazole at a starting dose of 30 mg daily, whereas ophthalmopathy patients were given high-dose intravenous methylprednisolone. The paper describes TCR Vbeta CDR3 sequencing of 135 peripheral blood samples, made up of about 41 ophthalmopathy patients, 70 to 75 hyperthyroidism patients and 17 progressor patients.

TCR beta CDR3 regions were amplified from RNA transcripts. For the first round of RT-PCR on the TCR CDR3, the HTBI primer set was used together with the Qiagen OneStep RT-PCR kit. Libraries were constructed in a second round of multiplex PCR, after which size selection and purification were performed. The libraries were sequenced on an Illumina HiSeq2000 using paired-end 100 bp reads. Under the source paper's analysis protocol: Raw data were processed with SOAPnuke, discarding reads with adapters, uncalled bases, mean Phred below 15, or no exact constant-primer or identifier match. High-quality paired reads were merged with COPE v1.2.5, and unique nucleotide sequences were defined as clonotypes. MiTCR v1.1 was used to align the clonotypes against IMGT TRBV, TRBD and TRBJ reference segments. Analysis was restricted to V-J combinations with a frequency above 0.0001, which covered roughly 99% of repertoires. A TCS score was defined as the ratio of F50 (clonal expansion) to E x V (chaos), with BLOSUM62-based TCRdist applied between CDR3 peptides within each V-J. Welch's t-statistics and random forest reduced roughly 540 V-J features to 13, which were used in a naive Bayes classifier (R e1071). TCRdb applied fastp at Q25 and MiXCR to the public reads, then kept only in-frame beta chains. Entries that share a CDR3 protein sequence are merged under the most common genes and DNA. TCRdb's processing, not the authors', yielded these V and J calls. The sample table contains around 620,000 distinct CDR3 sequences; only one count was recorded for roughly 17% of them. The top ten constitute around 4% of the sample.

Overall study results and their limits: During validation, the model predicted progression to ophthalmopathy a median of around six months ahead of onset, with more than 55% sensitivity and 72% to 80% specificity. No statistical method was used to fix the sample size in advance, and group allocation was not hidden from the investigators. A 13 V-J signature model separated ophthalmopathy from stable hyperthyroidism, with approximately 87% sensitivity and about 81% specificity in cross-validation and 80%/75% in testing. Most expanded thyroid clonotypes (frequency above 0.001) were also detected in blood, suggesting blood repertoires may reflect thyroid immune responses.

This clonotype was detected ten times or more. It lacks a known antigen. Per-base qualities were not stored, and no clone one base away is much larger. From the germline V gene, CDR1 is MDHEN and CDR2 is SYDVKM. The CDR3 holds 14 amino acids from the cysteine to the phenylalanine. Left in the record is the CDR3 DNA by itself, 42 bases read in frame from the first base. Between the V and J ends, shortened by 3 bases and 5 bases respectively, the junction contains 13 bases. Stable Graves' hyperthyroidism was defined as no progression to ophthalmopathy during 18 months of follow-up. The hyperthyroidism patients were between 18 and 65 years old and newly diagnosed, with a disease duration of less than 2 months. Exclusion was applied to patients with uncontrolled infections, other autoimmune diseases, pregnancy or lactation. Diagnoses were based on clinical symptoms, serum thyroxine and TRAb, thyroid ultrasound and orbital computed tomography. Ficoll-Paque density gradient centrifugation was used to isolate PBMCs from about 10 ml of fresh peripheral blood. Trizol reagent was used to extract total RNA, and RNA quality was then checked on an Agilent 2100 Bioanalyzer.

What was sequenced was blood. The sequence was obtained from a woman aged 25 to 45 with Graves' hyperthyroidism. The chain is assembled from TRBV28 and TRBJ2-5; a weak D assignment points to TRBD2 (6 bases agree). At the DNA level, the sequence is TGTGCCAGCAGTTTTAGGAGGGGATACGAGACCCAGTACTTC. The encoded protein is CASSFRRGYETQYF.